Listed below are T cell receptor beta chains from one sample, sequenced in a study of blood T cell repertoires in COVID-19. Repertoires were generated with immunoSEQ multiplex PCR, while TCRdb's copy carries only in-frame clones and drops some. The sample includes over 85,000 clones, approximately 90% of them seen just once. Sample: peripheral blood. These receptors originate from a human donor in a cohort sampled during active COVID-19. CDR3s include the opening cysteine and the closing phenylalanine or tryptophan. The D gene is left open where the match is weak. Only some rows state a clone size, as once, few, many or a class for expanded clones.

J gene: TRBJ2-3; clone size: .; V gene: TRBV9; D gene: TRBD2; CDR3 protein: CASSVAGTGGGGTQYF; CDR3 DNA: TGTGCCAGCAGCGTAGCTGGGACGGGAGGAGGCGGTACGCAGTATTTT
J gene: TRBJ1-2; clone size: .; V gene: TRBV20-1; D gene: .; CDR3 protein: CSASAGQTLNYGYTF; CDR3 DNA: TGCAGTGCTAGTGCCGGACAAACGCTGAACTATGGCTACACCTTC
J gene: TRBJ1-1; clone size: .; V gene: TRBV19; D gene: .; CDR3 protein: CASSIVSTEAFF; CDR3 DNA: TGTGCCAGTAGTATTGTGAGCACTGAAGCTTTCTTT
J gene: TRBJ1-1; clone size: .; V gene: TRBV2; D gene: .; CDR3 protein: CASNFQGLMNTEAFF; CDR3 DNA: TGTGCCAGCAACTTCCAGGGTCTGATGAACACTGAAGCTTTCTTT
J gene: TRBJ1-5; clone size: .; V gene: TRBV6-5; D gene: .; CDR3 protein: CASSYRQSNQPQHF; CDR3 DNA: TGTGCCAGCAGTTACCGACAGAGCAATCAGCCCCAGCATTTT
J gene: TRBJ1-2; clone size: .; V gene: TRBV7-2; D gene: .; CDR3 protein: CASRGHGSYGYTF; CDR3 DNA: TGTGCCAGCAGAGGACACGGTAGCTATGGCTACACCTTC
J gene: TRBJ2-1; clone size: .; V gene: TRBV27; D gene: TRBD1; CDR3 protein: CASPDRGQFIEQFF; CDR3 DNA: TGTGCCAGTCCGGACAGGGGGCAATTCATTGAGCAGTTCTTC
J gene: TRBJ2-2; clone size: .; V gene: TRBV11-3; D gene: TRBD1; CDR3 protein: CASSLRTGGTGELFF; CDR3 DNA: TGTGCCAGCAGCTTGCGAACAGGGGGCACCGGGGAGCTGTTTTTT
J gene: TRBJ1-5; clone size: .; V gene: TRBV6-5; D gene: .; CDR3 protein: CASSTHSGGNQPQHF; CDR3 DNA: TGTGCCAGCAGTACACATTCAGGCGGCAATCAGCCCCAGCATTTT
J gene: TRBJ2-7; clone size: .; V gene: TRBV7-2; D gene: TRBD2; CDR3 protein: CASSLERGTNYEQYF; CDR3 DNA: TGTGCCAGCAGCTTAGAGCGGGGCACCAACTACGAGCAGTACTTC
J gene: TRBJ2-3; clone size: .; V gene: TRBV4-1; D gene: TRBD2; CDR3 protein: CASSWTSGGSTDTQYF; CDR3 DNA: TGCGCCAGCAGCTGGACTAGCGGGGGGAGCACAGATACGCAGTATTTT
J gene: TRBJ2-1; clone size: few; V gene: TRBV7-9; D gene: .; CDR3 protein: CASRSQTGSYNEQFF; CDR3 DNA: TGTGCCAGCAGGTCCCAGACAGGCTCCTACAACGAGCAGTTCTTC
J gene: TRBJ1-1; clone size: .; V gene: TRBV6-2/TRBV6-3; D gene: TRBD1; CDR3 protein: CASSNYRGAEAFF; CDR3 DNA: TGTGCCAGCAGCAATTACAGGGGCGCTGAAGCTTTCTTT
J gene: TRBJ2-3; clone size: .; V gene: TRBV6-5; D gene: TRBD2; CDR3 protein: CASYRTSGSTDTQYF; CDR3 DNA: TGTGCCAGCTACCGGACTAGCGGGAGCACAGATACGCAGTATTTT
J gene: TRBJ2-1; clone size: .; V gene: TRBV6-5; D gene: .; CDR3 protein: CASSIRTEYNEQFF; CDR3 DNA: TGTGCCAGCAGTATTCGGACAGAGTACAATGAGCAGTTCTTC
J gene: TRBJ1-2; clone size: .; V gene: TRBV7-8; D gene: .; CDR3 protein: CASSLGIGADNIYTF; CDR3 DNA: TGTGCCAGCAGCTTAGGAATAGGGGCAGATAACATTTACACCTTC
J gene: TRBJ2-5; clone size: .; V gene: TRBV10-3; D gene: .; CDR3 protein: CAISGQGQETQYF; CDR3 DNA: TGTGCCATCAGTGGACAAGGTCAAGAGACCCAGTACTTC
J gene: TRBJ2-7; clone size: .; V gene: TRBV7-8; D gene: .; CDR3 protein: CASSLNSVGGSYEQYF; CDR3 DNA: TGTGCCAGCAGCCTCAACTCCGTAGGGGGATCCTACGAGCAGTACTTC
J gene: TRBJ1-5; clone size: .; V gene: TRBV9; D gene: .; CDR3 protein: CASSAGLNQPQHF; CDR3 DNA: TGTGCCAGCAGTGCGGGACTCAATCAGCCCCAGCATTTT
J gene: TRBJ2-3; clone size: .; V gene: TRBV13; D gene: TRBD2; CDR3 protein: CASSPGTSGGAGDTQYF; CDR3 DNA: TGTGCCAGCAGCCCCGGGACTAGCGGGGGGGCTGGGGATACGCAGTATTTT
J gene: TRBJ2-3; clone size: .; V gene: TRBV28; D gene: TRBD2; CDR3 protein: CASRQTSGTSTDTQYF; CDR3 DNA: TGTGCCAGCAGACAAACTAGCGGGACTAGCACAGATACGCAGTATTTT
J gene: TRBJ2-3; clone size: .; V gene: TRBV7-9; D gene: .; CDR3 protein: CASSLGEDTQYF; CDR3 DNA: TGTGCCAGCAGCTTAGGAGAGGATACGCAGTATTTT